A single TCR beta chain is shown here with its context. What it binds is not known. The record originates from a study of cytomegalovirus exposure and HLA in healthy donors. The germline gives CDR1 SGDLS, CDR2 YYNGEE. Trimming took 0 bases from V and 4 from J, leaving 14 bases between them. The CDR3 sequence is 16 residues long. The PCR was carried out with 60 Vbeta primers and 13 Jbeta primers. Produced via immunoSEQ multiplex PCR; TCRdb's table is partial and in-frame only. The data contain about 160,000 clones, approximately 77% of them seen just once; the ten biggest clones take up less than 3%. The study, taken as a whole, reports: Specific recognition of CMV antigens was confirmed in vitro for three chains (all CMV-associated). V- and J-gene trimming in TCR beta was tied to a missense DCLRE1C variant by an analysis performed later. Altogether, about 160 TCR beta chains were recorded as cytomegalovirus-associated. According to an earlier analysis, most TCR beta V segments yielded productive rearrangements about 90% or about 30% of the time.

This clonotype was sampled from a female donor in good health and CMV-seronegative. This chain uses TRBV9 with TRBJ2-1, with D possibly matching TRBD2 (7 bases). The sequenced sample consisted of PBMCs. The CDR3 reads CASSVEGGGYYNEQFF. The CDR3 DNA is TGTGCCAGCAGCGTAGAGGGGGGGGGTTATTACAATGAGCAGTTCTTC.